These 7 T cell receptor beta chains came from one sample sequenced in a study of identifying expanded T cells in peripheral blood. The repertoire was sequenced with immunoSEQ multiplex PCR; TCRdb's copy has only in-frame clones and lacks some. The top ten clones hold about 6% of a sample with around 95,000 clones, 88% of them seen once. The sequencing input was blood. Receptor source: a person aged 18 to 70 in good health.

This chain connects TRBV4-1 to TRBJ1-3, with 8 bases matching TRBD1. The V and J ends lost 2 bases and 1 base, in that order; junction bases with no gene match: 13. CDR3 length equals 19 residues. Germline CDR1 reads MGHRA; CDR2 reads YSYEKL. The CDR3 DNA reads as TGCGCCAGCAGCCAACGCCCCTCCGGACAGGGAGAATCTGGAAACACCATATATTTT. Encoded protein: CASSQRPSGQGESGNTIYF.

The chain carries TRBV5-5 and TRBJ2-3; D remains unclear. V lost 0 bases and J lost 1, with 6 bases in between. This CDR3 has 14 amino acids. The V gene's germline CDR1 is SGHKS and CDR2 YYEKEE (reference sequence). CDR3 DNA sequence: TGTGCCAGCAGCTTGGTTCCGGGCACAGATACGCAGTATTTT. It codes for CASSLVPGTDTQYF.

The chain links TRBV5-6 to TRBJ1-2; 8 bases map to TRBD1. The CDR3 loop spans 16 amino acids. CDR1 is SGHDT, CDR2 YYEEEE, per germline. The J segment lost 4 bases and the V segment lost 4 bases, leaving 12 bases of the junction unmatched. The CDR3: CASSPGQGGYGYGYTF. The CDR3 bases are TGTGCCAGCAGCCCCGGACAGGGAGGGTACGGCTATGGCTACACCTTC.

In its sample, this clone was seen once. This sequence joins TRBV7-2 and TRBJ1-4; no clear D. Germline V CDR1 and CDR2: SGHTA, FQGNSA. V was pared by 4 bases and J by 0 bases, with 9 bases between. The CDR3 sequence is 15 residues long. The CDR3 loop is CASSWVGTTNEKLFF. Here the CDR3 DNA reads TGTGCCAGCAGCTGGGTGGGGACAACTAATGAAAAACTGTTTTTT.

The rearrangement joins TRBV29-1 to TRBJ2-7; 8 bases map to TRBD1. Germline lookup yields CDR1 SQVTM and CDR2 ANQGSEA. Trimming at V came to 7 bases and at J to 6 bases, leaving 14 bases not matched to a gene. The CDR3 sequence is 14 residues long. The DNA for the CDR3 is TGCAGCGCCAACCAGGGGGCTAGCCTCTCCGAGCAGTACTTC. Amino acids: CSANQGASLSEQYF.

The rearrangement uses TRBV6-1 and TRBJ2-3; the D gene is possibly TRBD1 (6 bases). Trimming removed 6 bases from V and 4 bases from J, with 14 bases in between. CDR3 length: 14 amino acids. Germline V gene lookup returns CDR1 MNHNS and CDR2 SASEGT. CDR3 coding DNA: TGTGCCAGCAGAGCCGCAGGGGCCCCAGATACGCAGTATTTT. This encodes CASRAAGAPDTQYF.

The chain joins TRBV10-3 to TRBJ1-3; D not resolved. CDR1 ENHRY and CDR2 SYGVKD come from the germline V gene. V was clipped by 3 bases and J by 8 bases, with 20 bases between them. The CDR3 sequence is 16 residues long. CDR3 region: CAISDLVGQRWDTIYF. DNA of the CDR3: TGTGCCATCAGTGATTTGGTAGGGCAGCGGTGGGACACCATATATTTT.